The next 8 T cell receptor beta chains were all read from a single sample in a study of T cells in Graves' hyperthyroidism and ophthalmopathy. Amplification targeted TCR beta CDR3 regions from RNA transcripts. The study used the HTBI primer set for a first-round RT-PCR of the TCR CDR3. TCRdb re-derived calls from the multiplex PCR reads in MiXCR, one entry per CDR3 protein. The repertoire holds some 600,000 distinct CDR3 sequences, with approximately 15% as singletons. The sample taken for sequencing was blood. These receptors were obtained from a woman in her thirties with Graves' hyperthyroidism that later progressed to Graves' ophthalmopathy.

This clonotype was detected ten times or more. This rearrangement joins TRBV28 to TRBJ2-7; 7 nucleotides agree with TRBD1. Germline assignment: CDR1 MDHEN and CDR2 SYDVKM. The CDR3 sequence is 13 residues long. After removal of 8 bases from V and 2 bases from J, the junction contained 6 bases not matched to a gene. The CDR3, as DNA: TGTGCCAGCTCGACAGGGCCGACCTACGAGCAGTACTTC. Amino acid sequence: CASSTGPTYEQYF.

This clonotype was observed many times. V usage is TRBV28 and J usage is TRBJ1-4; unclear D gene. This CDR3 has 13 residues. The V gene lost 10 bases and the J gene lost 4 bases, with 13 bases spanning the gap. Germline CDR1 MDHEN, CDR2 SYDVKM. As DNA, the CDR3 is TGTGCCACCCTCACGCAGATTAATGAAAAACTGTTTTTT. Translating gives CATLTQINEKLFF. Looking up the rest from reference TRBV28 and TRBJ1-4 gives the full variable domain: DVKVTQSSRYLVKRTGEKVFLECVQDMDHENMFWYRQDPGLGLRLIYFSYDVKMKEKGDIPEGYSVSREKKERFSLILESASTNQTSMYLCATLTQINEKLFFGSGTQLSVL.

This clonotype appeared a few times. The chain employs TRBV29-1 and TRBJ2-7, with D uncertain. V dropped 6 bases and J dropped 0 bases, with 15 bases sitting between them. In germline, CDR1 is SQVTM, CDR2 ANQGSEA. The CDR3 length is 14 residues. CDR3 coding DNA: TGCAGCGTGGATGACCCTTCCCACTCCTACGAGCAGTACTTC. Translated: CSVDDPSHSYEQYF.

This clonotype has at least ten counts. The rearrangement links TRBV2 to TRBJ1-3, with D unclear. Per the germline V gene, CDR1 is SNHLY and CDR2 is FYNNEI. CDR3 length equals 15 residues. Trimming cost V 2 bases and J 2 bases, with 10 bases left between them. The CDR3 region is CASSEMGFPGNTIYF. CDR3 coding DNA: TGTGCCAGCAGTGAAATGGGTTTTCCTGGAAACACCATATATTTT.

This clonotype has ten or more counts. J is TRBJ1-2 and V is TRBV6-1, with 8 bases matching TRBD1. The germline V gene encodes CDR1 MNHNS and CDR2 SASEGT. The V gene end was trimmed by 6 bases and the J gene end by 5 bases; junction bases not matched to a gene: 5. This CDR3 is 13 amino acids long. The CDR3 spells CASRAGGGYGYTF. CDR3 nucleotides: TGTGCCAGCAGGGCAGGGGGCGGTTATGGCTACACCTTC.

This clonotype was seen ten or more times. The chain employs TRBV30 and TRBJ2-7, with D possibly being TRBD1 (6 bases). Germline V gene data show CDR1 as GTSNPN and CDR2 as SVGIG (reference sequence). There are 13 residues in the CDR3. The ends were cut back, 2 bases at V and 6 bases at J, with 14 bases in the middle. DNA of the CDR3: TGTGCCTGGAGTCACCATCAGGGGAGCGAGCAGTACTTC. Translating gives CAWSHHQGSEQYF.

CDR3 protein: CASSLEGSGRALRDTQYF. CDR3 nucleotide sequence: TGTGCCAGCAGCTTAGAGGGTAGCGGGAGGGCCTTACGAGATACGCAGTATTTT. This chain connects TRBV7-9 to TRBJ2-3; 11 nucleotides line up with TRBD2. The CDR3 contains 18 residues. The V gene end was trimmed by 1 base and the J gene end by 5 bases; junction bases not matched to a gene: 11. Germline V lookup: CDR1 SEHNR, CDR2 FQNEAQ (reference sequence).

This clonotype came up many times. The chain has TRBV6-1 and TRBJ1-3; TRBD1 matches at 8 bases. Germline CDR1 and CDR2: MNHNS and SASEGT. Trimming at V came to 5 bases and at J to 4 bases, leaving 7 bases not matched to a gene. The CDR3 contains 15 residues. The CDR3 spells CASSRTGQGGNTIYF. The CDR3 DNA is TGTGCCAGCAGTCGGACCGGACAGGGCGGAAACACCATATATTTT.